The 18 T cell receptor beta chains below come from one sample, sequenced in a study of T cells in Graves' hyperthyroidism and ophthalmopathy. Regions amplified from RNA transcripts were the TCR beta CDR3 regions. First-round RT-PCR with HTBI primers amplified the TCR CDR3 region. TCRdb re-derived calls from the multiplex PCR reads in MiXCR, one entry per CDR3 protein. The sample holds around 760,000 distinct CDR3 sequences, over 35% seen once. The material sequenced was blood. These receptors originate from a woman aged 40 to 50 with Graves' hyperthyroidism.

This chain connects TRBV7-2 to TRBJ1-3; possible D gene TRBD1, 5 bases. The germline V and J ends were trimmed by 5 bases and 2 bases, with 16 bases remaining between them. The CDR3 is made up of 16 amino acids. Germline lookup yields CDR1 SGHTA and CDR2 FQGNSA. The CDR3: CASSEGGGYAGNTIYF. The CDR3 DNA sequence: TGTGCCAGCAGCGAAGGCGGGGGTTATGCTGGAAACACCATATATTTT.

Many counts were recorded for this clonotype. V is TRBV24-1 and J is TRBJ2-2; D not certain. V was trimmed by 1 base and J by 4 bases, leaving 12 bases between them. Germline CDR1 KGHDR, CDR2 SFDVKD. The CDR3 extends over 16 amino acids. The CDR3 here is CATSDFSSVPTGELFF. The CDR3 DNA follows: TGTGCCACCAGTGATTTTTCGAGCGTTCCCACCGGGGAGCTGTTTTTT.

V gene TRBV5-4 combines with J gene TRBJ1-5, with 7 positions matching TRBD1. CDR1 is SGHNT, CDR2 YYREEE, per germline (reference sequence). Trimming took 9 bases from V and 6 from J; bases not matched to a gene: 18. CDR3 length: 16 amino acids. This CDR3 reads CATGVGGRGRGQPQHF. CDR3 in DNA: TGTGCCACCGGGGTGGGCGGAAGGGGGCGCGGTCAGCCCCAGCATTTT.

Many counts were recorded for this clonotype. The V and J genes are TRBV10-3 and TRBJ1-1; D gene ambiguous. Germline assignment: CDR1 ENHRY and CDR2 SYGVKD. This CDR3 region has 14 residues. V was clipped by 0 bases and J by 1 base, with 6 bases between them. CDR3 residues: CAISESLKNTEAFF. CDR3 DNA: TGTGCCATCAGTGAGTCGTTAAAGAACACTGAAGCTTTCTTT.

This clonotype has just one count. The J gene is TRBJ2-1, the V gene TRBV29-1; no reliable D call. V was shortened by 1 base and J by 8 bases, with 15 bases between the two germline ends. This CDR3 has 14 amino acids. Germline loops: CDR1 SQVTM, CDR2 ANQGSEA. DNA of the CDR3: TGCAGCGTTGAAGGGATGGGCAAGGCGTATGAGCAGTTCTTC. Translating it yields CSVEGMGKAYEQFF.

This chain connects TRBV10-3 to TRBJ1-5; D possibly corresponds to TRBD1 (5 bases). Deletions cut 8 bases from V and 1 base from J, with 6 bases between. This CDR3 has 12 amino acids. Looked up from germline, CDR1 is ENHRY and CDR2 is SYGVKD. This CDR3 is CAIEGSNQPQHF. CDR3 DNA: TGTGCCATCGAGGGGAGCAATCAGCCCCAGCATTTT.

This clonotype was observed a few times. The rearrangement uses TRBV18 and TRBJ2-5, with TRBD2 as a possible D gene (5 bases). From germline, CDR1 is KGHSH and CDR2 LQKENI. V was trimmed by 2 bases and J by 1 base, leaving 8 bases between them. The CDR3 consists of 14 residues. The CDR3 here is CASSPSRGQETQYF. The CDR3 bases are TGTGCCAGCTCACCATCCCGGGGCCAAGAGACCCAGTACTTC.

This clonotype was counted a few times. V usage is TRBV19 and J usage is TRBJ2-3, with unresolved D. Germline V gene lookup returns CDR1 LNHDA and CDR2 SQIVND (reference sequence). V lost 3 bases to trimming and J lost 6 bases, with 4 bases between them. This CDR3 spans 11 amino acids. The CDR3, as DNA: TGTGCCAGTAGTATCTCGGATACGCAGTATTTT. Residues: CASSISDTQYF.

This chain joins TRBV4-3 and TRBJ1-5; tentatively, D is TRBD1 (5 bases). Germline CDR1 reads LGHNA; CDR2 reads YSLEER. The CDR3 length is 18 residues. Trimming removed 0 bases from V and 5 bases from J, with 20 bases in between. CDR3 bases: TGCGCCAGCAGCCAAGAACTTTTGGGACGGAGCAAACATCAGCCCCAGCATTTT. Its protein product is CASSQELLGRSKHQPQHF.

The rearrangement links TRBV9 to TRBJ1-2; TRBD1 matches 11 bases. In germline, CDR1 is SGDLS, CDR2 YYNGEE. V was pared by 4 bases and J by 6 bases, with 14 bases of the junction left unmatched. The CDR3 length is 17 residues. The CDR3 bases are TGTGCCAGCAGCCCACCTTGGGGGACAGGGGGTATAGATGGCTACACCTTC. It codes for CASSPPWGTGGIDGYTF.

The genes are TRBV7-8 and TRBJ1-1, with unresolved D. Germline CDR1 is SGHVS and CDR2 is FQNEAQ. The CDR3 extends over 15 amino acids. Trimming stripped 3 bases from V and 1 base from J, with 12 bases between. The CDR3 nucleotides read TGTGCCAGCAGCTTCGACGAGTCCAGGAACACTGAAGCTTTCTTT. Translating gives CASSFDESRNTEAFF.

This clonotype was seen repeatedly, ten times or more. The chain employs TRBV24-1 and TRBJ1-2, with D unclear. The germline gives CDR1 KGHDR, CDR2 SFDVKD. V was clipped by 3 bases and J by 5 bases, with 6 bases between them. The CDR3 has 12 residues. The CDR3 is CATSDQSYGYTF. CDR3 DNA: TGTGCCACCAGTGATCAATCATATGGCTACACCTTC.

This chain uses TRBV19 with TRBJ2-7, with D maybe TRBD1 (6 bases). Germline CDR1 LNHDA, CDR2 SQIVND (reference sequence). The CDR3 is 14 amino acids. Trimming took 6 bases from V and 3 from J, leaving 15 bases between them. Written as DNA, the CDR3 is TGTGCCAGTAGATCAGCGGACAGCAACTACGAGCAGTACTTC. Encoded protein: CASRSADSNYEQYF.

This clonotype has ten or more counts. Relative to the germline gene, one junction end is altered; a read error may explain this. The chain joins TRBV7-2 to TRBJ1-6, with 8 bases identical to TRBD1. The V gene's germline CDR1 is SGHTA and CDR2 FQGNSA. This CDR3 comprises 15 residues. CDR3 loop: CASTLTGGANSPLHF. CDR3 sequence (DNA): TGTGCCAGCACCTTAACAGGGGGAGCCAATTCACCCCTCCACTTT.

The chain is built from TRBV4-3 and TRBJ2-2; D not resolved. The length of the CDR3 is 16 residues. Trimming cost V 3 bases and J 2 bases, with 13 bases left between them. The germline gives CDR1 LGHNA, CDR2 YSLEER. CDR3 bases: TGCGCCAGCAGCCATTCCGACTGGTACAACACCGGGGAGCTGTTTTTT. The encoded protein is CASSHSDWYNTGELFF.

This clonotype was detected many times. The J gene is TRBJ2-7, the V gene TRBV7-8; 7 bases agree with TRBD1. Germline CDR1 and CDR2: SGHVS and FQNEAQ. The CDR3 covers 15 residues. Trimming cost V 5 bases and J 0 bases; bases outside gene matches: 7. The CDR3 loop reads CASSTWDSLSYEQYF. The CDR3 DNA reads TGTGCCAGCAGCACGTGGGACAGTCTCTCCTACGAGCAGTACTTC.

This chain uses TRBV24-1 with TRBJ1-2, with a weak D call TRBD1 (5 bases). V lost 12 bases and J 4 bases, leaving 23 bases between the germline ends. Looked up from germline, CDR1 is KGHDR and CDR2 is SFDVKD. There are 15 residues in the CDR3. This chain's CDR3 is CARPGVDCESYGYTF. The CDR3, as DNA: TGTGCCCGACCGGGGGTGGATTGCGAATCCTATGGCTACACCTTC.

This clonotype has at least ten counts. The J gene is TRBJ1-4, the V gene TRBV2, with a tentative D call TRBD1 (5 bases). There are 16 residues in the CDR3. The germline CDR1 and CDR2 sequences are SNHLY and FYNNEI. Between the trimmed V and J ends, which lost 4 bases and 8 bases, there was a span of 20 bases. CDR3 DNA sequence: TGTGCCAGCAGTGCCTCCCATGCCCGACAGCTAGAAAAACTGTTTTTT. Amino acids: CASSASHARQLEKLFF. The entire variable domain, with the rest obtained from reference TRBV2 and TRBJ1-4, is as follows: EPEVTQTPSHQVTQMGQEVILRCVPISNHLYFYWYRQILGQKVEFLVSFYNNEISEKSEIFDDQFSVERPDGSNFTLKIRSTKLEDSAMYFCASSASHARQLEKLFFGSGTQLSVL.